The clone carrying this T cell receptor beta chain was detected ten times or more. This CDR3 is 15 amino acids long. Trimming took 0 bases from V and 3 from J, leaving 11 bases between them. The germline gives CDR1 KGHSH, CDR2 LQKENI. These data are taken from a study of response to subunit inactivated influenza vaccine. TCRdb ran MiXCR on the RT-PCR reads and lists one entry per CDR3 protein. Found here are more than 400,000 distinct CDR3 sequences, over 9.5% of them singletons; the top ten hold approximately 12%. This sequence joins TRBV18 and TRBJ1-2; tentatively, D is TRBD1 (5 bases). The sequences come from PBMCs from blood, collected roughly 46 days after vaccination. This clonotype was obtained from a man between 50 and 59 years old who received an inactivated influenza vaccine. CDR3 sequence: CASSPPTQGYYGYTF. The CDR3 DNA follows: TGTGCCAGCTCACCACCGACGCAGGGATACTATGGCTACACCTTC.